Reported below is one T cell receptor (beta chain). This sample stems from a study of blood T cell repertoires in COVID-19. In the study overall: COVID-19 samples, acute and convalescent, were from the United States, Italy and Spain.

The table came from immunoSEQ multiplex PCR; TCRdb's copy has only in-frame clones and leaves some out. The profile shows 65,000 to 85,000 clones, more than 65% of them singletons. The source of this sequence is a woman older than 75 with active or convalescent COVID-19. Sequenced sample: peripheral blood.

CDR3 DNA: TGTGCCAGCAGCTTAGGGACAGCGAGCCGCTACACCTTC. The encoded protein is CASSLGTASRYTF. This chain uses TRBV7-2 with TRBJ1-2; a weak D match, TRBD1 (6 bases). The CDR3 extends over 13 amino acids. V was cut by 1 base and J by 9 bases, with 12 bases left in between. Germline CDR1 is SGHTA and CDR2 is FQGNSA.